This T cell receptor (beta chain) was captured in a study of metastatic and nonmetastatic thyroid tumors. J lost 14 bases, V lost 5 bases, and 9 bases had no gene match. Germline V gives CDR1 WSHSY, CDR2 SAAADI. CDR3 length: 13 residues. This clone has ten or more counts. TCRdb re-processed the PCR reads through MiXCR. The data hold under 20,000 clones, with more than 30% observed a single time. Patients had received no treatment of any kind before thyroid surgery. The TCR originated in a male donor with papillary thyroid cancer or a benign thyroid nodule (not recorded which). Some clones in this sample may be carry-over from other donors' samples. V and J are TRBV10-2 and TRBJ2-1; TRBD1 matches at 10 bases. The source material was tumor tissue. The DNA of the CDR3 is TGCGCCAGCAGTACGGGACAGGGGTTATTGGAGTTCTTC. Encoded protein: CASSTGQGLLEFF.